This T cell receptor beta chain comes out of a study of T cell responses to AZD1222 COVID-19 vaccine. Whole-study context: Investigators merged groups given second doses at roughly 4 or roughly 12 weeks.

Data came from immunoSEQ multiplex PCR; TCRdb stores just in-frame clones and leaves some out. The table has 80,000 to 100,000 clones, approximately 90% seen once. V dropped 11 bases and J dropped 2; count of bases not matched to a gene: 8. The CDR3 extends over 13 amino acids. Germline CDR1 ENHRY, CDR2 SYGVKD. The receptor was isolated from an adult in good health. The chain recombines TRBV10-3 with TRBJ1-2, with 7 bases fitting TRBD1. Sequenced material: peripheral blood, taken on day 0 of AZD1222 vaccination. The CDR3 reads CASKDRPNYGYTF. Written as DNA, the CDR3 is TGTGCCTCCAAGGACAGGCCGAACTATGGCTACACCTTC.